The entry below gives a single T cell receptor (beta chain) sequence along with its context. Its antigen is undetermined. The data derive from a study of a mutant IDH1 vaccine in newly diagnosed glioma. Study-level background: All eight of the vaccinations patients received fell in weeks 1, 3, 5, 7, 11, 15, 19 and 23. Patients' prior therapy spanned radiotherapy, temozolomide, or both; most underwent both. With temozolomide cycles, or 4-6 weeks after radiotherapy alone, vaccination was started.

Germline V gene sequence: CDR1 LNHDA, CDR2 SQIVND (reference sequence). The CDR3 runs 14 residues. The ends were cut back, 6 bases at V and 2 bases at J, with 11 bases in the middle. The data were produced by immunoSEQ multiplex PCR, yet TCRdb's version contains in-frame clones alone and is incomplete. The sample lists around 39,000 clones, approximately 84% occurring once. Study-wide results and caveats: Approximately 95% of patients showed vaccine-induced immune responses across multiple MHC alleles.

Stated time point: week 23, last vaccination. In every dose of vaccine, 300 ug of mutant IDH1 20-mer peptide was given alongside topical imiquimod. V usage is TRBV19 and J usage is TRBJ1-5, with D possibly TRBD1 on 5 matching bases. This clonotype was sampled from a woman under 30 with glioma. Some clones in this sample may be carry-over from other donors' samples. The source material was PBMCs, sampled from a glioma patient whose treatment included an IDH1 peptide vaccine. For the CDR3, the DNA is TGTGCCAGTAGGGGGGGAGCCGGCAATCAGCCCCAGCATTTT. This gives the protein CASRGGAGNQPQHF.